This TCR beta chain was sequenced for a study of T cells in Graves' hyperthyroidism and ophthalmopathy. Overall study results and limits: Also found in blood were most expanded thyroid clonotypes above 0.001.

On the basis of clinical symptoms, serum thyroxine and TRAb, thyroid ultrasound and orbital computed tomography, diagnoses were made. Trimming cost V 5 bases and J 2 bases; bases outside gene matches: 9. This CDR3 is built from 16 residues. The germline V gene encodes CDR1 DFQATT and CDR2 SNEGSKA (reference sequence). As regards this clonotype: Its antigen is not identified.

Researchers amplified the TCR beta CDR3 regions from RNA transcripts. The HTBI primer set served for first-round RT-PCR of the TCR CDR3. One entry per CDR3 protein, called by TCRdb with MiXCR from the multiplex PCR reads. The repertoire consists of 500,000 to 600,000 distinct CDR3 sequences, with 40% to 55% occurring once and the leading ten covering about 20%. The rearrangement uses TRBV20-1 and TRBJ1-3; TRBD1 aligns across 10 bases. Sample: peripheral blood or thyroid tissue (not recorded which). The clonotype originates from an adult woman with Graves' disease, either hyperthyroidism or ophthalmopathy (not recorded which). The CDR3 region has the DNA TGCAGTGCTGCGACTGGCGGGACAGGGGCTGGAAACACCATATATTTT. This codes for CSAATGGTGAGNTIYF.